This T cell receptor (beta chain) was captured in a study of control samples from healthy donors and cancer patients. Looked up from germline, CDR1 is SGHNT and CDR2 is YYREEE (reference sequence). The CDR3 has 15 amino acids. Trimming shortened V by 2 bases and J by 2 bases, and 12 bases separated the two germline ends. TCRdb keeps only in-frame clones here, not all; method: immunoSEQ multiplex PCR. The data contain about 130,000 clones, 80% to 95% of them singletons. This TCR was sampled from a middle-aged man in good health. Input material: blood. V and J are TRBV5-4 and TRBJ2-3; D may be TRBD2 (6 bases). The CDR3 DNA sequence: TGTGCCAGCAGCTTAACTAGCATCGCCACAGATACGCAGTATTTT. It codes for CASSLTSIATDTQYF.